The rows below give T cell receptor beta chains drawn from one sample of a study of blood T cell repertoires in COVID-19. Sequencing was performed with immunoSEQ multiplex PCR; in TCRdb, only in-frame clones are kept and a portion is missing. Of 100,000 to 150,000 clones in the sample, roughly 90% are singletons; the top ten hold approximately 1%. The specimen was peripheral blood. These receptors all come from a woman aged 80 or over with acute or convalescent COVID-19. Both conserved end residues are part of each CDR3. A D gene is named only where the DNA matches it firmly. Clone size, where shown, is once, few, many, or a class for clones that have expanded.

size	D	J	V	DNA	CDR3
-	-	TRBJ1-5	TRBV7-9	TGTGCCAGCAGCTTACAGGGTAGCAATCAGCCCCAGCATTTT	CASSLQGSNQPQHF
-	TRBD1	TRBJ1-6	TRBV10-3	TGTGCCATCAGTGGACAGGGGGATTCACCCCTCCACTTT	CAISGQGDSPLHF
-	-	TRBJ1-2	TRBV5-1	TGCGCCAGCAGCGATACCGGGACTCTATATGGCTACACCTTC	CASSDTGTLYGYTF
-	-	TRBJ1-5	TRBV6-5	TGTGCCAGCAGGGCGGATATTAGCAATCAGCCCCAGCATTTT	CASRADISNQPQHF
-	-	TRBJ2-7	TRBV7-9	TGTGCCAGCCAGAGACAGGGAGGTCCCTACGAGCAGTACTTC	CASQRQGGPYEQYF
-	-	TRBJ1-3	TRBV6-1	TGTGCCAGCAGTGAAAGGGCAGGGTCGGACACCATATATTTT	CASSERAGSDTIYF
-	TRBD1	TRBJ1-2	TRBV27	TGTGCCAGCAGTACCGGGACAGGGAAAAGGAGCTACACCTTC	CASSTGTGKRSYTF
-	TRBD1	TRBJ1-5	TRBV2	TGTGCCAGCAGTGGGACAGGGAGGAGCCAGCCCCAGCATTTT	CASSGTGRSQPQHF
-	-	TRBJ2-5	TRBV11-2	TGTGCCAGCAGCTTAGCGCACGGTCAAGAGACCCAGTACTTC	CASSLAHGQETQYF
-	-	TRBJ1-4	TRBV24-1	TGTGCCACCAGTGATTTTATTGCAACTAATGAAAAACTGTTTTTT	CATSDFIATNEKLFF
-	TRBD2	TRBJ2-2	TRBV24-1	TGTGCCACCAGTGATTTGCCCAGCGGGAGGTACACCGGGGAGCTGTTTTTT	CATSDLPSGRYTGELFF
-	TRBD1	TRBJ2-3	TRBV2	TGTGCCAACCGGGACAGGGAATGGCCGGATACGCAGTATTTT	CANRDREWPDTQYF
-	-	TRBJ2-7	TRBV10-3	TGTGCCATCAGTGTCGAGGGCTACGAGCAGTACTTC	CAISVEGYEQYF
-	-	TRBJ2-3	TRBV7-2	TGTGCCAGCAGCTTAGCGGTCGGGGGGCCAGTTGGCAGTTGGTATTTT	CASSLAVGGPVGSWYF
few	TRBD2	TRBJ2-7	TRBV19	TGTGCCAGTAGAGGAGCGGGGCCCTCCTACGAGCAGTACTTC	CASRGAGPSYEQYF
-	TRBD2	TRBJ2-4	TRBV29-1	TGCAGCGTTCGGGAGGTCAAAAACATTCAGTACTTC	CSVREVKNIQYF
-	TRBD1	TRBJ2-3	TRBV29-1	TGCAGCGTTGGGATCAGGGACAGAATCACAGATACGCAGTATTTT	CSVGIRDRITDTQYF
-	TRBD1	TRBJ2-2	TRBV15	TGTGCCACCAGCAGAGATCGGGGACAGGCGAACACCGGGGAGCTGTTTTTT	CATSRDRGQANTGELFF
-	TRBD1	TRBJ2-7	TRBV10-3	TGTGCCATCAGTGAGGGAGACAGGGTAGGCGACGAGCAGTACTTC	CAISEGDRVGDEQYF
-	TRBD1	TRBJ2-1	TRBV7-2	TGTGCCAGCCTACCGGACAGGGGTTCCTACAATGAGCAGTTCTTC	CASLPDRGSYNEQFF
-	-	TRBJ1-1	TRBV6-5	TGTGCCAGCAGACAGAATGCCAGGTTCGAAGCTTTCTTT	CASRQNARFEAFF
-	TRBD1	TRBJ2-5	TRBV5-1	TGCGCCAGCAGGGTGGACAGGTTGCAAGAGACCCAGTACTTC	CASRVDRLQETQYF
once	-	TRBJ1-1	TRBV7-3	TGTGCCAGCAGCTTAACCGGGGGGAGTAGAGCTGAAGCTTTCTTT	CASSLTGGSRAEAFF
once	-	TRBJ1-2	TRBV12-5	TGTGCTAGTGGTTTTTCAGGGCGAGGCGGCTACACCTTC	CASGFSGRGGYTF
-	TRBD1	TRBJ1-3	TRBV16	TGTGCCAGCAGCTTTGGACAGGGCTGGGGGAGCTCTGGAAACACCATATATTTT	CASSFGQGWGSSGNTIYF
-	-	TRBJ2-3	TRBV9	TGTGCCAGCAGCGTAGTAACTGGACTGCCCGGGATGACAGATACGCAGTATTTT	CASSVVTGLPGMTDTQYF
-	TRBD1	TRBJ2-1	TRBV11-3	TGTGCCAGCAGCCAGGACAGGGGGCATGAGCAGTTCTTC	CASSQDRGHEQFF
few	-	TRBJ1-1	TRBV5-5	TGTGCCAGCAGCCCCGGGGGGGCTATGAACACTGAAGCTTTCTTT	CASSPGGAMNTEAFF
-	-	TRBJ2-5	TRBV2	TGTGCCAGCTGGAGACTAGGCCAAGAGACCCAGTACTTC	CASWRLGQETQYF
-	TRBD1	TRBJ1-2	TRBV7-9	TGTGCCAGCAGCTCAACAGGGGGCTATGGCTATGGCTACACCTTC	CASSSTGGYGYGYTF
few	TRBD1	TRBJ1-2	TRBV29-1	TGCAGCGCCAGTACAGGGGACGAATATGGCTACACCTTC	CSASTGDEYGYTF
-	TRBD1	TRBJ1-1	TRBV5-1	TGCGCCAGCAGCTTGGCCGGACAGGGGGAAGGCACTGAAGCTTTCTTT	CASSLAGQGEGTEAFF
-	-	TRBJ2-3	TRBV5-1	TGCGCCAGCAGCTCAAGACAGGAAACCACAGATACGCAGTATTTT	CASSSRQETTDTQYF
-	-	TRBJ2-3	TRBV5-1	TGCGCCAGCAGCTCCGATACCCATAGCAGGGAAACGCAGTATTTT	CASSSDTHSRETQYF
-	TRBD1	TRBJ1-2	TRBV7-2	TGTGCCAGCAGCTTAAGCAGGGGGCTCTATGGCTACACCTTC	CASSLSRGLYGYTF
-	-	TRBJ2-5	TRBV24-1	TGTGCCACCAGTGATTTGTCGGACATTGGGGCCCAAGAGACCCAGTACTTC	CATSDLSDIGAQETQYF
-	-	TRBJ1-1	TRBV28	TGTGCCAGCAGTTTGTACAGCATGAACACTGAAGCTTTCTTT	CASSLYSMNTEAFF
-	-	TRBJ1-2	TRBV6-5	TGTGCCAGCAGTTACGGTGTACTTTATGGCTACACCTTC	CASSYGVLYGYTF
few	TRBD1	TRBJ1-2	TRBV6-1	TGTGCCAGCAGTGATCGTCTAGGACAGGGGAATGGCTACACCTTC	CASSDRLGQGNGYTF
-	-	TRBJ2-3	TRBV18	TGTGCCAGCTCACCGCCTAGCAGAGATACGCAGTATTTT	CASSPPSRDTQYF
-	-	TRBJ2-1	TRBV29-1	TGCAGCGTTGACGCCCCCGGGACTCGAGGTTCAGAGCAGTTCTTC	CSVDAPGTRGSEQFF